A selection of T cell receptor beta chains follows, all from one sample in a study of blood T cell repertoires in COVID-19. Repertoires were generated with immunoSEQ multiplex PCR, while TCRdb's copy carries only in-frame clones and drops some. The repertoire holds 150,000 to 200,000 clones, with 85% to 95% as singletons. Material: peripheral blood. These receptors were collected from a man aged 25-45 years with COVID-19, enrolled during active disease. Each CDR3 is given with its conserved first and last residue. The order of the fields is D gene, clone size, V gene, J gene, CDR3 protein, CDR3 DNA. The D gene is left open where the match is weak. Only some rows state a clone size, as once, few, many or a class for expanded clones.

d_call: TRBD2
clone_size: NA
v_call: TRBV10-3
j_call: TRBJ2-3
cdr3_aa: CAISDGPGGRGDTQYF
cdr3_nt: TGTGCCATCAGTGACGGCCCGGGGGGGCGTGGAGATACGCAGTATTTT

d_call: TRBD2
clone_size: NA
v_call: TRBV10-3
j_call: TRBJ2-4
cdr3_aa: CAISEAAGSANIQYF
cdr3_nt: TGTGCCATCAGTGAGGCAGCGGGGAGTGCAAACATTCAGTACTTC

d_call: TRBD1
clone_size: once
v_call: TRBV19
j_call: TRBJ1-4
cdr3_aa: CASRTSGQGGEKLFF
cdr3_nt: TGTGCCAGTAGAACTTCGGGACAGGGTGGTGAAAAACTGTTTTTT

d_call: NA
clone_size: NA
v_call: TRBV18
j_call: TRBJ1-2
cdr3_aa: CASSPLRGLVFGYTF
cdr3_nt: TGTGCCAGCTCACCACTACGGGGGTTGGTTTTTGGCTACACCTTC

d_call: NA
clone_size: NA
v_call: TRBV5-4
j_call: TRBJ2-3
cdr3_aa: CASSLARGLRTDTQYF
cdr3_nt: TGTGCCAGCAGCCTAGCCAGGGGCCTCCGCACAGATACGCAGTATTTT

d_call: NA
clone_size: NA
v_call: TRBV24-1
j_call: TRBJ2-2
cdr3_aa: CATSQRGRTGELFF
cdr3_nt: TGTGCCACCAGTCAACGGGGAAGGACCGGGGAGCTGTTTTTT

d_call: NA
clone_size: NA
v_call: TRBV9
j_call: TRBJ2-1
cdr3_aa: CASSPEGGVVEQFF
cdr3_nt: TGTGCCAGCAGCCCGGAGGGGGGGGTCGTTGAGCAGTTCTTC

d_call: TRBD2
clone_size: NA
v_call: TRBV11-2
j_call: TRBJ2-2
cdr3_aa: CASSFSGVTGELFF
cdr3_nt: TGTGCCAGCAGCTTTAGCGGGGTGACCGGGGAGCTGTTTTTT

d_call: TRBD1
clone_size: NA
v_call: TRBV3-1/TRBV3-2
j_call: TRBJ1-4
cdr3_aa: CASSQDWDRGEKLFF
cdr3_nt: TGTGCCAGCAGCCAAGATTGGGACAGGGGTGAAAAACTGTTTTTT

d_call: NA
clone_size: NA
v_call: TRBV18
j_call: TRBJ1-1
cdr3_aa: CASSPPDRGAFF
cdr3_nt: TGTGCCAGCTCACCCCCGGACCGGGGAGCTTTCTTT

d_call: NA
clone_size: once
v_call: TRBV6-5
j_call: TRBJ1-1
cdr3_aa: CASSQNRAEAFF
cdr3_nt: TGTGCCAGCAGTCAAAACAGGGCTGAAGCTTTCTTT

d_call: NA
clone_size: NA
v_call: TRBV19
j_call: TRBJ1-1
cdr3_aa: CASSTPLGEMNTEAFF
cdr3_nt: TGTGCCAGTAGTACCCCCCTGGGCGAGATGAACACTGAAGCTTTCTTT

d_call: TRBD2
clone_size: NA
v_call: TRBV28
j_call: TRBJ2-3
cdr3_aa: CASRKSGGGFTEAQYF
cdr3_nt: TGTGCCAGCAGAAAGAGCGGGGGGGGTTTCACAGAAGCGCAGTATTTT